The entry that follows covers one T cell receptor (beta chain) sequence. Profiling relied on immunoSEQ multiplex PCR, and the TCRdb table lists in-frame clones only, not all of them. The table lists approximately 65,000 clones, roughly 90% of them singletons, with 0.5% to 0.75% in the top ten. This entry comes from a study of OX40 agonist ivuxolimab in advanced cancers. Study details: Patients were dosed intravenously with ivuxolimab at 0.01 to 10 mg/kg every 2 weeks.

In germline, CDR1 is GTSNPN, CDR2 SVGIG (reference sequence). Deletions cut 3 bases from V and 0 bases from J, with 11 bases between. This CDR3 is built from 15 residues. This clonotype was obtained from an adult with an advanced solid tumor such as melanoma, head and neck, liver or kidney cancer. This material consisted of CD4+ or CD8+ T cells sorted from blood, taken in a trial of the OX40 agonist ivuxolimab. The rearrangement links TRBV30 to TRBJ1-4; tentative D call: TRBD1 (5 bases). The CDR3 DNA follows: TGTGCCTGGAGGACTCGGGACTCAACTAATGAAAAACTGTTTTTT. Translating gives CAWRTRDSTNEKLFF.